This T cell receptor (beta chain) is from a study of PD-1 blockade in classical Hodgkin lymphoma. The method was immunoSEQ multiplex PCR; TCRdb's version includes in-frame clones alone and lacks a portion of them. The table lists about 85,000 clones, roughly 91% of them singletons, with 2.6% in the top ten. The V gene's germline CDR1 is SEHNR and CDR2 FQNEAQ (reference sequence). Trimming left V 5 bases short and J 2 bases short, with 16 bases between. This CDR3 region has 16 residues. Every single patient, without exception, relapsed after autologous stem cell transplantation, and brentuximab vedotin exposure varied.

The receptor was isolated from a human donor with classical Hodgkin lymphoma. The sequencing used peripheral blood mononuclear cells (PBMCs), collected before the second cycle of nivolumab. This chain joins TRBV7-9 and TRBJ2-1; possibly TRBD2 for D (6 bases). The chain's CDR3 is CASSPHRAGTYNEQFF. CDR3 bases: TGTGCCAGCAGCCCCCACCGGGCGGGAACCTACAATGAGCAGTTCTTC. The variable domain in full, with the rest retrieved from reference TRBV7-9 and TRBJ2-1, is DTGVSQNPRHKITKRGQNVTFRCDPISEHNRLYWYRQTLGQGPEFLTYFQNEAQLEKSRLLSDRFSAERPKGSFSTLEIQRTEQGDSAMYLCASSPHRAGTYNEQFFGPGTRLTVL.